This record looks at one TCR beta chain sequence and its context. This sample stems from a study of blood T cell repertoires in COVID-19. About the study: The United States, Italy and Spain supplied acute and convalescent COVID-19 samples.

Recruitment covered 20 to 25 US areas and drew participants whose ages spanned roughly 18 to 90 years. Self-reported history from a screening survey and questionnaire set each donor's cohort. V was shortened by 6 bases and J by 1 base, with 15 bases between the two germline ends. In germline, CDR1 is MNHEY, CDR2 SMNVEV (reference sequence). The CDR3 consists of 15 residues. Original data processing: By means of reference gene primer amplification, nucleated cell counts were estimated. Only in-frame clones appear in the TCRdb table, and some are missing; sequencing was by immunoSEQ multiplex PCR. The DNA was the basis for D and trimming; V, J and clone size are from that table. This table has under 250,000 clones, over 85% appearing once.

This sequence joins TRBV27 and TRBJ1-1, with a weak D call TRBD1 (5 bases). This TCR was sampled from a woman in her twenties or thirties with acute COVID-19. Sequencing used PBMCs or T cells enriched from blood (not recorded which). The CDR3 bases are TGTGCCAGCAGACCGACGACAGACCGGAACACTGAAGCTTTCTTT. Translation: CASRPTTDRNTEAFF.